The following is a T cell receptor beta chain sequence with its context. This clonotype was seen many times. Its recognized antigen is unknown. No base qualities exist here, and no much larger clone lies one base off it. These data originate in a study of T-cell memory formation after mild COVID-19 (dated by TCRdb to 2020 to 2023). In the study overall: TCR sequence clusters from the two donors were found to be largely donor specific. In two donors, T-cell clones that expanded and contracted after mild COVID-19 were followed by sequencing TCRalpha and TCRbeta repertoires longitudinally. The cohort comprised two young, previously healthy adult volunteers, one female and one male. The full study reports these points: SARS-CoV-2 specificity was not confirmed for the second-wave clones peaking on day 37. The detection of some responding clones in pre-infection memory suggests that pre-existing cross-reactive memory T cells joined the SARS-CoV-2 response. Contracting CD4+ clones were located mainly in the CM and EM memory subsets, whereas CD8+ clones were found to be enriched in EMRA. The study included only a couple of mild cases, and larger cohorts that include severe cases with pre-infection samples were judged to be necessary. Clones contracting from day 15 to 85 had balanced CD4/CD8 phenotypes, while a second wave expanding from day 15 to 37 was biased towards CD4+.

CDR1 MNHEY and CDR2 SVGEGT are derived from the germline V gene. Relative to germline, V is 5 bases shorter and J is 0 bases shorter, with 7 bases between their ends. The CDR3 has 13 amino acids, counting the end cysteine and phenylalanine. CDR3 DNA is the only sequence kept; it has 39 bases, read in frame from the first base. Instrument on record: Illumina NovaSeq 6000. Using 5'RACE with constant-segment primers, TCRalpha and TCRbeta cDNA libraries were constructed, with sample barcodes and unique molecular identifiers added in the process. Trizol reagent was used to extract RNA from every sample. Amplification of the libraries took two PCR steps, and the second step added a second sample barcode plus Illumina TruSeq adapters. The libraries were sequenced on an Illumina NovaSeq using 2 x 150 bp paired-end reads. Concerning the study's data processing: The reads were demultiplexed and collapsed into UMI-guided consensus sequences using migec v1.2.7. With mixcr v2.1.11, UMI consensuses were aligned to TRA and TRB V and J templates and assembled into clonotypes. A clonotype was counted as expanded or contracted only when both edgeR and NoisET called the clonotype significant, with the noise models trained on biological replicates. edgeR calls used a false discovery rate-adjusted p below 0.01 and a log2 fold-change threshold of 1. As an exploratory analysis of dynamics, PCA with hierarchical clustering was applied to max-normalized trajectories of the 1000 most abundant clonotypes. Separately sequenced CD4+ and CD8+ repertoires were used to assign the CD4 or CD8 phenotype of responding clones. Starting from the raw public reads, TCRdb applied fastp trimming at Q25, assembled clones with MiXCR and retained in-frame beta chains. When rows share a CDR3 protein, they turn into one entry using the most common DNA and genes. The V and J calls were not made by the authors but by TCRdb's processing. Here the sample has roughly 510,000 distinct CDR3 sequences; around a sixth occur a single time. The ten largest clones take up roughly 7.8% of the sample.

Ficoll-Paque density gradient centrifugation was the method used to isolate PBMCs. The receptor was derived from an adult woman who had mild COVID-19 (a few samples of this study predate the infection). The sample titles of this study are shuffled in the database, so cell type and time point are left out; the donor was told from shared clones. The V gene is TRBV6-2 or TRBV6-3 and the J gene is TRBJ2-5, with the D gene not clear enough to name. Sequenced material: PBMCs or a T cell subset sorted from them (not recorded which). The CDR3 sequence is CASSRIHQETQYF. In nucleotide form, the sequence is TGTGCCAGCAGTAGGATTCACCAAGAGACCCAGTACTTC.